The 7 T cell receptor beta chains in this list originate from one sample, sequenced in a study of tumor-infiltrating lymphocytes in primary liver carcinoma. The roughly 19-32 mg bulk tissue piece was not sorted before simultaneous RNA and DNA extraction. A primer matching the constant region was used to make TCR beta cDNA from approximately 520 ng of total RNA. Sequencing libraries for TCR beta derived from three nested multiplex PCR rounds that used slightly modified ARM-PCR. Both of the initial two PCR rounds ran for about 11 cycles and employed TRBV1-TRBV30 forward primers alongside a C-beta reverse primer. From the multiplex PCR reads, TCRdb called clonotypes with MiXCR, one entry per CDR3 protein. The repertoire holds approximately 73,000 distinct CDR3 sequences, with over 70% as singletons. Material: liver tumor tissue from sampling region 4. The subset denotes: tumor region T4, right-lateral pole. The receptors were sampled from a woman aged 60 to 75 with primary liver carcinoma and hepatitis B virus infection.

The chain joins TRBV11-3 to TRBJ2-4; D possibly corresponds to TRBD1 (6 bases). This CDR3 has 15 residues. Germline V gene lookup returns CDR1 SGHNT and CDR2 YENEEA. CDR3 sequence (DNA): TGTGCGAGTAGCTTAGATGGTTGGGGGCGCGACAGTCAGTACTTC. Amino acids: CASSLDGWGRDSQYF.

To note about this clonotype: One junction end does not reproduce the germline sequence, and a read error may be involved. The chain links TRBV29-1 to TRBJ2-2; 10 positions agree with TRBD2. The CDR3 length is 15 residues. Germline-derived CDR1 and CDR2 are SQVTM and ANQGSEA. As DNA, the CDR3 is TGCTGCGTAAAGGGACTAGCGACGAGCACCGGGGAGCTGTTTTTT. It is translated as CCVKGLATSTGELFF.

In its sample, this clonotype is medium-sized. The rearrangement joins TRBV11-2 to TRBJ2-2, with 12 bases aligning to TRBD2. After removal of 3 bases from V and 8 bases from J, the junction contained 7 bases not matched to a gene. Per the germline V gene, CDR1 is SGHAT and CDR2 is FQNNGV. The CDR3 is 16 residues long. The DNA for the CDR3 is TGTGCCAGCAGCTTCCGACTAGCGGGAGATGCGGGGGAGCTGTTTTTT. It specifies CASSFRLAGDAGELFF. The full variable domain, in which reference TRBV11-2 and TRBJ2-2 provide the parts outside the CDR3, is EAGVAQSPRYKIIEKRQSVAFWCNPISGHATLYWYQQILGQGPKLLIQFQNNGVVDDSQLPKDRFSAERLKGVDSTLKIQPAKLEDSAVYLCASSFRLAGDAGELFFGEGSRLTVL.

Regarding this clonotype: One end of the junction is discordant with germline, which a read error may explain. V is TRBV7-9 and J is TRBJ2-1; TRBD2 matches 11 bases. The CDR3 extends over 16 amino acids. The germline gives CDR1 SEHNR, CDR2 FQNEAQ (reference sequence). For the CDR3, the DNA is TGTGCCAGCAGCCCAAGACTAGCGGGATCCTACAATGAGCAGCTCTTC. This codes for CASSPRLAGSYNEQLF. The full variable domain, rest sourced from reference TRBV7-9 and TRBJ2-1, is DTGVSQNPRHKITKRGQNVTFRCDPISEHNRLYWYRQTLGQGPEFLTYFQNEAQLEKSRLLSDRFSAERPKGSFSTLEIQRTEQGDSAMYLCASSPRLAGSYNEQLFGPGTRLTVL.

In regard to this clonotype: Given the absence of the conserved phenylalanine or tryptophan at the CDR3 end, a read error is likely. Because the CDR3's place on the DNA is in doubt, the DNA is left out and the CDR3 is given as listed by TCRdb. The CDR3 spells CSVGHLGKETQYL. The rearrangement uses TRBV29-1 and TRBJ2-5; the table's D call, TRBD2, has no DNA check behind it. The CDR3 length equals 13 residues, ends included. CDR1 SQVTM and CDR2 ANQGSEA come from the germline V gene.

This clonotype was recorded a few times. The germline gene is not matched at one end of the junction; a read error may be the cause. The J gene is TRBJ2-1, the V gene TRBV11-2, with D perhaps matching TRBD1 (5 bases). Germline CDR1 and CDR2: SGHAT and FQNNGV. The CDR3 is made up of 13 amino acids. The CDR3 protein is CASSGAAYNKQFF. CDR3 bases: TGTGCCAGCAGCGGGGCAGCCTACAATAAGCAGTTCTTC. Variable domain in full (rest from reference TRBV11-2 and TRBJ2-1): EAGVAQSPRYKIIEKRQSVAFWCNPISGHATLYWYQQILGQGPKLLIQFQNNGVVDDSQLPKDRFSAERLKGVDSTLKIQPAKLEDSAVYLCASSGAAYNKQFFGPGTRLTVL.

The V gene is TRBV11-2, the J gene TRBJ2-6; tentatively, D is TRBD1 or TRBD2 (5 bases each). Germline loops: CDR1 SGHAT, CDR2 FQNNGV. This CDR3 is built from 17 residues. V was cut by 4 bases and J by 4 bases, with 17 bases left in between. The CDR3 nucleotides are TGTGCCAGCAGCTCTGACCTCGGGACGCTGGGGGCCAACGTCCTGACTTTC. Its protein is CASSSDLGTLGANVLTF.